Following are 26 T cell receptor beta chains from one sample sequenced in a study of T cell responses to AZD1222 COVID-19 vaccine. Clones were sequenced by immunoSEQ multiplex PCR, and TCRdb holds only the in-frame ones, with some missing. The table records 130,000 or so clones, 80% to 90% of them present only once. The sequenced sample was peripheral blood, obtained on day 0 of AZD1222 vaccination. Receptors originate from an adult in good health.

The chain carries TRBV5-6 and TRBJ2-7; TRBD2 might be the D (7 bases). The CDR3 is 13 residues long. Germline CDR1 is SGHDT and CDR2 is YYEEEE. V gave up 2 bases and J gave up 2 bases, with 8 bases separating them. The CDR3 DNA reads TGTGCCAGCAGCTTCGGGGGGCCCTACGAGCAGTACTTC. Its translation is CASSFGGPYEQYF.

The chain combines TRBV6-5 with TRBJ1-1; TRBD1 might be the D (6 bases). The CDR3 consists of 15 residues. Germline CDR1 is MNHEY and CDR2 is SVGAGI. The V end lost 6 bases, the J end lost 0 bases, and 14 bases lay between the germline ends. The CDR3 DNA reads TGTGCCAGCAGCTTAGACAGGTCGATGAACACTGAAGCTTTCTTT. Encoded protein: CASSLDRSMNTEAFF.

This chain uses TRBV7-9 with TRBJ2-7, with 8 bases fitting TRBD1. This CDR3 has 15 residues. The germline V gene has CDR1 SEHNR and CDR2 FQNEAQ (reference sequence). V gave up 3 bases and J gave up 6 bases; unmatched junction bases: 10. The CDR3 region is CASSFPQGEMSEQYF. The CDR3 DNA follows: TGTGCCAGCAGCTTTCCACAGGGGGAAATGAGCGAGCAGTACTTC.

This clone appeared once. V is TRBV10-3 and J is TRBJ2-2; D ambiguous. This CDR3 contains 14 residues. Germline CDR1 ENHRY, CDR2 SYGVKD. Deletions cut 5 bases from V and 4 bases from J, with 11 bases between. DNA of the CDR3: TGTGCCATCAGTACAGTTTGGAGCACCGGGGAGCTGTTTTTT. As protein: CAISTVWSTGELFF.

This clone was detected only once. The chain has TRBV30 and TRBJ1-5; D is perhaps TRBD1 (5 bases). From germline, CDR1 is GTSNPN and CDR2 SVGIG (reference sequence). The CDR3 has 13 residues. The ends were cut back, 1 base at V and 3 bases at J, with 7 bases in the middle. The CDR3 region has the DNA TGTGCCTGGAGTGCCAGGGACAATCAGCCCCAGCATTTT. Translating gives CAWSARDNQPQHF.

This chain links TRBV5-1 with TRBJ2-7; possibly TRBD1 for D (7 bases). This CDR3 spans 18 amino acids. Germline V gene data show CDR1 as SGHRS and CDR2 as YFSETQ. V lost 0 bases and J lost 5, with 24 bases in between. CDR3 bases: TGCGCCAGCAGCTTGGCGGGGGTGGACAGGCTCCTAGTCCACGAGCAGTACTTC. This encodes CASSLAGVDRLLVHEQYF.

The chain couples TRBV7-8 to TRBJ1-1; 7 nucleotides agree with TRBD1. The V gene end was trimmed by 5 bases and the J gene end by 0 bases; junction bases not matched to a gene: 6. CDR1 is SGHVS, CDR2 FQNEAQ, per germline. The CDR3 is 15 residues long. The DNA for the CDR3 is TGTGCCAGCAGCCCCAGGGGGGTGGTGAACACTGAAGCTTTCTTT. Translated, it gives CASSPRGVVNTEAFF. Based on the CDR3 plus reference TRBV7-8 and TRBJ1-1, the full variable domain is GAGVSQSPRYKVAKRGQDVALRCDPISGHVSLFWYQQALGQGPEFLTYFQNEAQLDKSGLPSDRFFAERPEGSVSTLKIQRTQQEDSAVYLCASSPRGVVNTEAFFGQGTRLTVV.

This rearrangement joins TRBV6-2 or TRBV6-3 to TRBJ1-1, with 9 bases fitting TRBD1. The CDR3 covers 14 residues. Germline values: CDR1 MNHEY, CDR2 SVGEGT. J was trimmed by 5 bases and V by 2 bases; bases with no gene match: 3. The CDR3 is CASSYKTGGTEAFF. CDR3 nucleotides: TGTGCCAGCAGTTACAAGACAGGGGGGACTGAAGCTTTCTTT.

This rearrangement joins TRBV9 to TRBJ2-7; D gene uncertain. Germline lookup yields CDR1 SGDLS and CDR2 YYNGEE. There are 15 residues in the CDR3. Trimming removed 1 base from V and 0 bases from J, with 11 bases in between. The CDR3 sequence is CASSVSWPSSYEQYF. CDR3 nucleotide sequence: TGTGCCAGCAGCGTATCCTGGCCAAGCTCCTACGAGCAGTACTTC. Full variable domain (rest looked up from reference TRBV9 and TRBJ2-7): DSGVTQTPKHLITATGQRVTLRCSPRSGDLSVYWYQQSLDQGLQFLIQYYNGEERAKGNILERFSAQQFPDLHSELNLSSLELGDSALYFCASSVSWPSSYEQYFGPGTRLTVT.

In nucleotides, the CDR3 is TGTGCCAGCAGCGTAGGGTGGTTACCTACGAACACCGGGGAGCTGTTTTTT. Its protein is CASSVGWLPTNTGELFF. V usage is TRBV9 and J usage is TRBJ2-2; unclear D gene. V was pared by 0 bases and J by 0 bases, with 12 bases between. Germline values: CDR1 SGDLS, CDR2 YYNGEE. The CDR3 contains 17 residues.

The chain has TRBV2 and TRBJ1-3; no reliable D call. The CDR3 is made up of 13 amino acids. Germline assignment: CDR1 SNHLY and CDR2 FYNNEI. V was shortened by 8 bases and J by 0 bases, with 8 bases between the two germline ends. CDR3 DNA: TGTGCCAGCCAGCCCCCCTCTGGAAACACCATATATTTT. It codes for CASQPPSGNTIYF.

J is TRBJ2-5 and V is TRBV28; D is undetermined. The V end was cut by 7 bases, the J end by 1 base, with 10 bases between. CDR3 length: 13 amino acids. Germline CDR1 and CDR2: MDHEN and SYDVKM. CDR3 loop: CASKVSVQETQYF. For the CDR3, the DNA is TGTGCCAGCAAGGTGTCAGTCCAAGAGACCCAGTACTTC.

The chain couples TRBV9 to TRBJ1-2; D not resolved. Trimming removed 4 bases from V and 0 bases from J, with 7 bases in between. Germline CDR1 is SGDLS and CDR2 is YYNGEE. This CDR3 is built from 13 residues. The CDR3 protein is CASSPQANYGYTF. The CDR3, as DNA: TGTGCCAGCAGCCCCCAGGCTAACTATGGCTACACCTTC.

The CDR3 nucleotides read TGTGCCAGCAGCTCCGCCAAGTTAATCCGCATCACCTTC. Translated, it gives CASSSAKLIRITF. V is TRBV5-6 and J is TRBJ1-2; D is undetermined. The CDR3 runs to 13 residues. Germline values: CDR1 SGHDT, CDR2 YYEEEE. Trimming stripped 3 bases from V and 13 bases from J, with 19 bases between.

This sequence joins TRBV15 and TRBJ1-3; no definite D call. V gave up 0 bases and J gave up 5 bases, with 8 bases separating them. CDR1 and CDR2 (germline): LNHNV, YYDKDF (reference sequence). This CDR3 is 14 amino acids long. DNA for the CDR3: TGTGCCACCAGCAGAGATCCGGGGAGAAACACCATATATTTT. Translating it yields CATSRDPGRNTIYF.

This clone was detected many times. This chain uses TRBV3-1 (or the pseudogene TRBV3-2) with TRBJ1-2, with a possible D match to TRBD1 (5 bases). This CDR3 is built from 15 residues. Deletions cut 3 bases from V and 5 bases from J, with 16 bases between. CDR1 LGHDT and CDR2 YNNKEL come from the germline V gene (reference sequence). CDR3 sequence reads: CASSQEKIQVYGYTF. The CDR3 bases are TGTGCCAGCAGCCAGGAAAAGATACAGGTTTATGGCTACACCTTC.

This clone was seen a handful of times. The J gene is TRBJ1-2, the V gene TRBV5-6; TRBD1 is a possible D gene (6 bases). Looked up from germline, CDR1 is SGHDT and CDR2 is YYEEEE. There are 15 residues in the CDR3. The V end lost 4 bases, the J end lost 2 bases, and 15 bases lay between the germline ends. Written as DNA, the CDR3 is TGTGCCAGCAGCGGGGACATTTGGACCAACTATGGCTACACCTTC. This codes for CASSGDIWTNYGYTF.

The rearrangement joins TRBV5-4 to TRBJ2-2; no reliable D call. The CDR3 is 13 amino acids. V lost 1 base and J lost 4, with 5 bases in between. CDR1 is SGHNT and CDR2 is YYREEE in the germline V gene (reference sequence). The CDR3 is CASSLRSTGELFF. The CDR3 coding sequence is TGTGCCAGCAGCTTGAGGAGCACCGGGGAGCTGTTTTTT.

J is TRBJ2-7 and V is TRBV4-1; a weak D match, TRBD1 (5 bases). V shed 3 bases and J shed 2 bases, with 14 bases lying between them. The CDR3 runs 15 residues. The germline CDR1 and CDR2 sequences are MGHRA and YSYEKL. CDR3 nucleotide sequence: TGCGCCAGCAGCCATAACGTGGGGCGGACCTACGAGCAGTACTTC. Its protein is CASSHNVGRTYEQYF.

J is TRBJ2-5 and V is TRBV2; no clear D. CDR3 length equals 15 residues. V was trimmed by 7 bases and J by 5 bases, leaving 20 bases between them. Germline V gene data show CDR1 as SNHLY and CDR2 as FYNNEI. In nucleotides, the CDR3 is TGTGCCAGCATTCACTCGGGCCACCACACGGAGACCCAGTACTTC. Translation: CASIHSGHHTETQYF.

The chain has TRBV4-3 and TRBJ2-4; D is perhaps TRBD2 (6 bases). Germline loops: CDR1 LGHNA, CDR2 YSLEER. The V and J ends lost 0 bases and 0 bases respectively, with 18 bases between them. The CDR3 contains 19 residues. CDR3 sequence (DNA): TGCGCCAGCAGCCAAGAGGTAGCGGAGACTCCGCTAGCCAAAAACATTCAGTACTTC. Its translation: CASSQEVAETPLAKNIQYF.

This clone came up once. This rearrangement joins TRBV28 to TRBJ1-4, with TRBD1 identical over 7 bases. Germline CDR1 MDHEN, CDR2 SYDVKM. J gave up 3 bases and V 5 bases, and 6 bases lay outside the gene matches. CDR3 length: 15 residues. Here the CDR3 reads CASSLAGGSNEKLFF. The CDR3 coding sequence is TGTGCCAGCAGTCTGGCAGGGGGGTCTAATGAAAAACTGTTTTTT.

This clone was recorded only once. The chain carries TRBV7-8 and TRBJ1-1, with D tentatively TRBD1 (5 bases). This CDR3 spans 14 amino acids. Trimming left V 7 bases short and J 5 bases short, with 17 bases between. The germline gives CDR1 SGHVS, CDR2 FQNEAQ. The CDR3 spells CASKGRESRTEAFF. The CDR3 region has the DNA TGTGCCAGCAAGGGACGGGAGTCACGGACTGAAGCTTTCTTT.

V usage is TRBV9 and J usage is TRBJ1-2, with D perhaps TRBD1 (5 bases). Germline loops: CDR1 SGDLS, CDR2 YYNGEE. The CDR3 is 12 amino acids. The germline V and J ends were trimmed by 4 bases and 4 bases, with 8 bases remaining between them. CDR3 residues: CASSPGLYGYTF. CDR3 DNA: TGTGCCAGCAGCCCGGGGCTCTATGGCTACACCTTC.

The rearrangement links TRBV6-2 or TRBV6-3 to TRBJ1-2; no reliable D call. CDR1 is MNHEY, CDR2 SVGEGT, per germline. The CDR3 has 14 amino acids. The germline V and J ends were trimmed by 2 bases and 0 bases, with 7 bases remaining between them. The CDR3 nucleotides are TGTGCCAGCAGTTACGCGTCGGCTAACTATGGCTACACCTTC. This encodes CASSYASANYGYTF.

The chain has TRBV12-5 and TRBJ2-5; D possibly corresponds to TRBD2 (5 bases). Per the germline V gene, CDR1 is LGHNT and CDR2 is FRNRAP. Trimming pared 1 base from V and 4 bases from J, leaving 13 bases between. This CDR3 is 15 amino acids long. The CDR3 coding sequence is TGTGCTAGTGGTTTGGGCAGGAGGCCAGTAGAGACCCAGTACTTC. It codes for CASGLGRRPVETQYF.